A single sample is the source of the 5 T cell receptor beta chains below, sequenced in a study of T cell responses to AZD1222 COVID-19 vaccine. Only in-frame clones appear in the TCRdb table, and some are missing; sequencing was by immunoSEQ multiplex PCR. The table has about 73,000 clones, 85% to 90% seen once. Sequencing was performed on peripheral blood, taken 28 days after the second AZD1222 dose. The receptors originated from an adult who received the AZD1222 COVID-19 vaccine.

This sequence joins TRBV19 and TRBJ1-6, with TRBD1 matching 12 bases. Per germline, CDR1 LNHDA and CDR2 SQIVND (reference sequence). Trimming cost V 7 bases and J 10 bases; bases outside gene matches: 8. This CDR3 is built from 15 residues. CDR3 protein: CASTQWGTGGSPLHF. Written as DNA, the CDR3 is TGTGCCAGTACCCAATGGGGGACAGGGGGCTCACCCCTCCACTTT.

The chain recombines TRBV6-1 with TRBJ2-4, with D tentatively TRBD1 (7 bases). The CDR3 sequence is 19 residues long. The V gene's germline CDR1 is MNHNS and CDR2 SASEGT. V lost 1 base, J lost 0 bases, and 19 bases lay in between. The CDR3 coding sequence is TGTGCCAGCAGTGAAGAAGGCAGGGGGGTTTTAGTAGCCAAAAACATTCAGTACTTC. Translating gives CASSEEGRGVLVAKNIQYF.

The CDR3 region has the DNA TGCGCCAGCAGCTCCCAGGGGGGCACCGCGGGAGAGACCCAGTACTTC. Its translation is CASSSQGGTAGETQYF. The V gene is TRBV5-1, the J gene TRBJ2-5; possible D gene TRBD1, 7 bases. Trimming shortened V by 3 bases and J by 4 bases, and 19 bases separated the two germline ends. The CDR3 consists of 16 residues. Germline CDR1 reads SGHRS; CDR2 reads YFSETQ.

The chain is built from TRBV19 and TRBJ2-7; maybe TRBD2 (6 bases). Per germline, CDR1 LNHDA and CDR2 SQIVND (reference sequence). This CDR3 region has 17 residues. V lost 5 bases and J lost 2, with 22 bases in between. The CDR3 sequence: CASSVTFDGGWAYEQYF. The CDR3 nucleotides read TGTGCCAGTAGTGTAACCTTCGACGGGGGATGGGCCTACGAGCAGTACTTC.

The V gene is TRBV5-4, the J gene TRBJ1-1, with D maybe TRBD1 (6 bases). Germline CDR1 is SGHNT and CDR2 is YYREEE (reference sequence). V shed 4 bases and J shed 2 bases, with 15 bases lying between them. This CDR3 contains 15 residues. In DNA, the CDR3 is TGTGCCAGCAGCATTCAGACAGGAGAAAACACTGAAGCTTTCTTT. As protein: CASSIQTGENTEAFF.